This T cell receptor beta chain was captured by sequencing in a study of blood T cells in healthy people across ages (dated by TCRdb to 2014 to 2015). Notes on the research overall: In model experiments, template switching captured roughly one uniquely barcoded TCR beta cDNA molecule for every two T cells. Age-related changes in TCR beta repertoire diversity were measured in the study by deep sequencing normalized with unique cDNA molecular identifiers. Donors were grouped into four age groups: young (average roughly 16 years), middle-aged (over 35), aged (about 60) and long-lived (over 80). For two donors (one aged 18 to 29 and one aged 80 or older), the study analyzed two additional independent replicas of 1 million unique cDNA reads from the same blood draw. Summary of the overall study and its limitations: As age increased, observed TCR beta diversity per million T cells dropped in a roughly linear way, and a significant reduction was already evident by age 40. Compared with the aged group, more naive CD4+ T cells, fewer expanded clones and increased TCR diversity were shown by the long-lived group, suggesting age selection. Because donor CMV infection status was unknown, age-related changes in expanded clonotypes were potentially confounded. Observed TCR beta diversity correlated strongly with the percentage of naive T cells measured by flow cytometry. Total diversity estimates from one million sequenced T cells were considered lower bounds and underestimates. Bulk unsorted PBMC profiling prevented conclusive comparison of naive and antigen-experienced compartments.

Receptor libraries were prepared by 5' RACE. The sequencer listed for this sample is Illumina HiSeq 2500. The second PCR ran for roughly 7 to 12 cycles and used a J-beta primer mix along with a sample-barcoded 5' primer. A template-switch 5' adaptor carrying 12 random nucleotides introduced a unique molecular identifier onto each TCR beta cDNA molecule. Each sample yielded at least 2.5 million CDR3-containing paired-end reads. All of the RNA was converted into first-strand cDNA using the Mint cDNA synthesis kit, with a TRBC-specific oligonucleotide serving as the primer. After uracil-DNA glycosylase treatment, a first 18-cycle PCR used universal primers M1SS and BC2_uni_R on all cDNA. The paper's data handling went like this. Each sample was normalized by randomly selecting 1 million high-quality reads, each carrying a distinct molecular identifier. Reads sharing molecular identifiers were discarded rather than binned into consensus sequences. MiTCR, with a Q25 quality threshold and the strictest error-elimination algorithm, was used for CDR3 identification, clonotype clustering and error correction. A nonparametric unseen species model using Euler transformation provided a lower-bound estimate of total TCR beta diversity. TCRdb took the public reads, trimmed them with fastp at Q25, ran MiXCR for clone calling and kept in-frame beta chains. Rows are combined by CDR3 protein, so each entry shows the most common genes and DNA. Here the V and J calls rest on TCRdb's processing, not on the authors' analysis. The sample profile shows around 700,000 distinct CDR3 sequences; 20% to 30% of them were found once. The leading ten clones occupy more than 7.5% of the sample.

Systemically healthy Caucasian individuals from Russia, 35 to 50 in total and aged about 6 to 95 years, were included as donors. Approximately 9 milliliters of peripheral blood were collected from each donor into EDTA-treated Vacutainer tubes. Ficoll-Paque density-gradient centrifugation was used to isolate PBMCs, with at least 6.5 million obtained per sample. Trizol reagent was used to extract total RNA from the PBMCs, yielding at least 5.5 micrograms per sample. For every donor, an aliquot of PBMCs went through flow cytometry to measure the percentages of naive CD45RAhigh/CD27high T cells. Comment on this clonotype: No cognate antigen has been identified for it. No much larger clone is present one base from it, and per-base qualities are unavailable.

The germline V and J ends show losses of 0 bases and 0 bases respectively, and no gene match explains 4 bases of the junction. The CDR3 sequence holds 17 residues, the cysteine and phenylalanine included. Only the CDR3 portion is preserved as DNA: 51 bases, with reading frame beginning at the first base. The germline V gene supplies CDR1 MGHRA and CDR2 YSYEKL. These data were also filed under a second study, of T cells of mothers and their children. According to the second study: Nine systemically healthy Caucasian individuals, comprising three mothers and their six children, were included as donors. cDNA synthesis consumed the entire amount of extracted RNA, loaded at approximately 1.4 ug RNA in each 15 ul reaction. Sample barcodes and 2-4 random nucleotides were added via the M1S primer in the second PCR. Over 9 million TCR beta CDR3 reads were obtained for each mother, and around 2.7 million reads were obtained for each child. Thymic selection shapes the output of TCR recombination in a similar way in related and unrelated pairs, and inherited differences have a minor effect. Normalized repertoire overlap in related mother-child pairs was always slightly higher than in unrelated mother-child pairs, but the difference was never significant. No persistent microchimeric T cell clones were found, with a detection sensitivity of around 100 clones per million clonotypes. To look for features that set related mother-child pairs apart from unrelated individuals, the researchers ran deep NGS to compare the TCR beta repertoires of mothers and children. On average, the children were roughly 11 +/- 4 years old, while the mothers were 40 +/- 4 years old. Libraries were sequenced on Illumina HiSeq 2000 with 100+100 nt paired-end reads after adapter ligation with NEBNext reagents. Mother and child libraries were prepared a month apart and sequenced in separate runs to prevent cross-contamination. Each donor had between about 450,000 and 2,100,000 distinct TCR beta clonotypes identified. Naive TCR beta clonotypes were estimated from low-frequency clonotypes matched to each donor's FACS-determined naive share, without sorting.

The chain was built from TRBV4-1 and TRBJ1-5; TRBD1 fits 8 bases in the junction. The TCR originated in a boy aged 5-17 years in good health. What was sequenced was blood. The bases are TGCGCCAGCAGCCAAGATCAGGACAGGGATAGCAATCAGCCCCAGCATTTT. It specifies CASSQDQDRDSNQPQHF.